This TCR beta chain was sequenced for a study of blood T cell repertoires in COVID-19. Study information: The study drew acute and convalescent COVID-19 samples from the United States, Italy and Spain. Sources were T cells, B-cell-depleted T cells, or PBMCs; the material itself was cDNA or gDNA.

This clone appeared once. Authors' data handling: It was from reference gene primer amplification that nucleated cell counts were estimated. TCRdb's table, derived via immunoSEQ multiplex PCR, lists solely in-frame clones and lacks some. That table gives V, J and clone size, and the DNA gave D and trimming. The top ten hold roughly 14% of the sample, which has about 220,000 clones, around 88% seen once. Those who participated ranged in age from roughly 18 to 90 years and resided in roughly 26 US areas. The receptor was isolated from a woman aged 45-65 years with acute COVID-19. The sample consisted of PBMCs or T cells enriched from blood (not recorded which).

CDR3 bases: TGTGCCAGCAACCCGAACCCAGGTCCCTACGAGCAGTACTTC. Its translation is CASNPNPGPYEQYF. The rearrangement uses TRBV6-5 and TRBJ2-7; D call uncertain. The germline V gene encodes CDR1 MNHEY and CDR2 SVGAGI. Deletions cut 7 bases from V and 2 bases from J, with 15 bases between. The CDR3 runs to 14 residues.